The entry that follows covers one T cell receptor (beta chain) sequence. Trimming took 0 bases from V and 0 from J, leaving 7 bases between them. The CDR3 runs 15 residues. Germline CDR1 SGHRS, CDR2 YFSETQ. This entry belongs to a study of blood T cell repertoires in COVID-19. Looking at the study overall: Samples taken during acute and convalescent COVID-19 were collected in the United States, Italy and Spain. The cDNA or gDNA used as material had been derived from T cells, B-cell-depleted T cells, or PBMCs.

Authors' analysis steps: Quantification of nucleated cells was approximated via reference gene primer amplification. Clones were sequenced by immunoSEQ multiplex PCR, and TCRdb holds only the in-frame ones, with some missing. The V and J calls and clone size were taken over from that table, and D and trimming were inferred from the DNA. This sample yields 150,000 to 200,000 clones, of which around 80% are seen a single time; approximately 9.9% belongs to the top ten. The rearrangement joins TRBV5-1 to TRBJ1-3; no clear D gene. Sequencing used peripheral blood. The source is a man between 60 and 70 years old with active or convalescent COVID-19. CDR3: CASSLGQNSGNTIYF. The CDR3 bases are TGCGCCAGCAGCTTGGGTCAGAACTCTGGAAACACCATATATTTT.